The 13 T cell receptor beta chains given below trace back to one sample, sequenced in a study of blood T cell repertoires in COVID-19. The method was immunoSEQ multiplex PCR; TCRdb's version includes in-frame clones alone and lacks a portion of them. The top ten clones hold around 4% of a sample with about 250,000 clones, 84% of them seen once. Sequencing was carried out using peripheral blood. These receptors all stem from a man aged 45-60 years with active or convalescent COVID-19.

DNA for the CDR3: TGTGCCAGCACCCTGGCCCGTGAGCAGTTCTTC. Protein product: CASTLAREQFF. The rearrangement links TRBV28 to TRBJ2-1; no clear D. The CDR3 is 11 residues long. The V end was cut by 7 bases, the J end by 9 bases, with 10 bases between. Germline-derived CDR1 and CDR2 are MDHEN and SYDVKM. The whole variable domain, remainder taken from reference TRBV28 and TRBJ2-1, is DVKVTQSSRYLVKRTGEKVFLECVQDMDHENMFWYRQDPGLGLRLIYFSYDVKMKEKGDIPEGYSVSREKKERFSLILESASTNQTSMYLCASTLAREQFFGPGTRLTVL.

This chain connects TRBV12-3 or TRBV12-4 to TRBJ1-2, with a weak D call TRBD1 (6 bases). Between the trimmed V and J ends, which lost 3 bases and 8 bases, there was a span of 13 bases. This CDR3 comprises 13 residues. The CDR3 DNA follows: TGTGCCAGCAGTTTCGGACAGCTTGGGGGCTACACCTTC. It is translated as CASSFGQLGGYTF.

This sequence joins TRBV2 and TRBJ1-1; 7 bases match TRBD1. The CDR3 is 15 amino acids. V was clipped by 7 bases and J by 6 bases; unmatched bases: 14. The V gene's germline CDR1 is SNHLY and CDR2 FYNNEI. CDR3 sequence reads: CASNRIRDRGAEAFF. DNA of the CDR3: TGTGCCAGCAATAGAATCCGGGACAGAGGGGCTGAAGCTTTCTTT.

The V gene is TRBV2, the J gene TRBJ1-2, with D maybe TRBD1 (6 bases). The CDR3 sequence is 13 residues long. The germline V gene has CDR1 SNHLY and CDR2 FYNNEI. Trimming left V 7 bases short and J 0 bases short, with 9 bases between. CDR3 loop: CASNDRSNYGYTF. In DNA form, the CDR3 reads TGTGCCAGCAACGACAGGTCTAACTATGGCTACACCTTC.

CDR3 in DNA: TGTGCCAGCAGCCAAGTAGAATTAGCGGGGGGTTTCAGCTCCTACAATGAGCAGTTCTTC. This sequence encodes CASSQVELAGGFSSYNEQFF. V is TRBV4-2 and J is TRBJ2-1; 10 bases are shared with TRBD2. Germline assignment: CDR1 LGHNA and CDR2 YNFKEQ. The length of the CDR3 is 20 residues. The V segment lost 1 base and the J segment 0 bases; nucleotides outside the gene matches: 12.

The chain combines TRBV7-9 with TRBJ1-3; the D is unclear. The ends were cut back, 3 bases at V and 4 bases at J, with 7 bases in the middle. The V gene's germline CDR1 is SEHNR and CDR2 FQNEAQ (reference sequence). This CDR3 comprises 13 residues. CDR3 bases: TGTGCCAGCAGCTTCTCTGGCGGAAACACCATATATTTT. Encoded protein: CASSFSGGNTIYF.

The V and J genes are TRBV29-1 and TRBJ1-6, with TRBD1 matching 7 bases. Germline V gene sequence: CDR1 SQVTM, CDR2 ANQGSEA. J lost 10 bases, V lost 5 bases, and 8 bases had no gene match. The CDR3 has 13 amino acids. Here the CDR3 DNA reads TGCAGCGTTCGAGTCAGGGGGGACTCACCCCTCCACTTT. Amino acid sequence: CSVRVRGDSPLHF.

The genes are TRBV9 and TRBJ1-6; D call uncertain. The germline CDR1 and CDR2 sequences are SGDLS and YYNGEE. The V end lost 4 bases, the J end lost 0 bases, and 8 bases lay between the germline ends. There are 15 residues in the CDR3. CDR3 sequence (DNA): TGTGCCAGCAGCCTAACGAGCTCCTATAATTCACCCCTCCACTTT. This encodes CASSLTSSYNSPLHF.

The gene calls are TRBV9 and TRBJ2-3, with 10 bases aligning to TRBD2. The CDR3 has 17 amino acids. Germline CDR1 SGDLS, CDR2 YYNGEE. The V gene end was trimmed by 0 bases and the J gene end by 4 bases; junction bases not matched to a gene: 8. CDR3 in DNA: TGTGCCAGCAGCGTAGTAGGAGCGGGGGGGCACCCAGATACGCAGTATTTT. Residues: CASSVVGAGGHPDTQYF.

The sample holds a few counts of this clone. This chain links TRBV5-1 with TRBJ2-7, with 10 bases that match TRBD1. Germline V gene data show CDR1 as SGHRS and CDR2 as YFSETQ. This CDR3 is built from 14 residues. Trimming cost V 2 bases and J 3 bases; bases outside gene matches: 2. The CDR3 here is CASSLWTGGYEQYF. The CDR3 DNA reads TGCGCCAGCAGCTTATGGACAGGGGGCTACGAGCAGTACTTC.

For this clone: Other DNA sequences in the same sample also yield this CDR3. DNA of the CDR3: TGTGCCATCAGTGAGGACAGGGGGCGCACAGATACGCAGTATTTT. Translating it yields CAISEDRGRTDTQYF. V usage is TRBV10-3 and J usage is TRBJ2-3; 10 nucleotides match TRBD1. J lost 1 base, V lost 2 bases, and 0 bases had no gene match. This CDR3 is built from 15 residues. Germline-derived CDR1 and CDR2 are ENHRY and SYGVKD.

The J gene is TRBJ2-7, the V gene TRBV5-1, with 8 bases identical to TRBD1. From germline, CDR1 is SGHRS and CDR2 YFSETQ. V shed 0 bases and J 2 bases; nucleotides not matched to a gene: 7. The CDR3 length is 16 residues. The CDR3 protein is CASSLAPGQETYEQYF. DNA for the CDR3: TGCGCCAGCAGCTTGGCCCCGGGACAGGAGACCTACGAGCAGTACTTC.

V and J are TRBV2 and TRBJ2-3, with 10 bases aligning to TRBD1. The CDR3 consists of 14 residues. With 5 bases clipped from V and 3 bases from J, the junction kept 2 bases outside the gene matches. Germline CDR1 and CDR2: SNHLY and FYNNEI. The CDR3 sequence is CASSTDRGTDTQYF. The CDR3 DNA sequence: TGTGCCAGCAGTACGGACAGGGGGACAGATACGCAGTATTTT.